This TCR beta chain stems from a study of CXCR3-negative and CXCR3-positive naive CD8 T cells. The authors prepared UMI-labeled TRB cDNA libraries by 5' RACE. After re-calling the 5' RACE reads, TCRdb lists one entry per CDR3 protein, DNA absent. The table lists tens of thousands of distinct CDR3 sequences, with 23% in the top ten. Germline values: CDR1 DFQATT, CDR2 SNEGSKA (reference sequence). CDR3 length: 19 amino acids. Material for sequencing was memory CD8+ T cells from blood. This chain connects TRBV20-1 to TRBJ2-5; TCRdb returns TRBD2, unconfirmable since there is no DNA. The receptor was isolated from a human donor in good health. Some clones in this sample may be carry-over from other donors' samples. The chain's CDR3 is CSARDPVPLAGGPQETQYF.